The present entry profiles one T cell receptor (beta chain) with its context. This receptor's antigen is unknown. It has no much larger one-base neighbor in the sample; base qualities were not kept. The CDR3 regions of human TCRbeta chains were analyzed by immunosequencing. The source study handled its data this way. Repertoire TCRs were matched against a reference library of SARS-CoV-2-specific TCRs generated with the MIRA antigen-specificity platform. Breadth was defined as the fraction of unique TCRs that were SARS-CoV-2-associated. Depth was defined as the fraction of total T cells that were SARS-CoV-2-associated. Using the MIRA data, each spike-specific TCR was assigned both to the spike region to which the TCR was reactive and to a CD4 or CD8 class. Log10-transformed breadth and depth values were compared by one-way ANOVA with Sidak's multiple comparisons tests. TCRdb took this table from immuneACCESS and kept in-frame rearrangements with V and J called. Such tables lack part of the clones; where checked against another copy, unresolved V genes explain under half of the gap, and the rest is unexplained. Clonal size and the V and J genes are those of that table, whereas D and trimming came from the DNA. This sample gives approximately 200,000 clones in total; around 93% of them show up just once. The ten largest clones add up to 7.5% to 10% of the sample.

The CDR3 spans 17 residues, from the cysteine through the phenylalanine. Only the CDR3 DNA is retained, 51 bases long and in frame from the first base. The V end gives up 0 bases and the J end 2 bases, leaving 10 bases in the junction not matched to a gene. The germline V gene specifies SNHLY as CDR1 and FYNNEI as CDR2. The time point label on this specimen signifies: baseline before first vaccination. Vaccinee samples came from UK trials COV001 and COV002, including a single-blind randomized controlled phase 2/3 trial of AZD1222 (ChAdOx1 nCoV-19) in healthy adults. For TCRbeta chain sequencing, PBMC samples were collected from trial participants at day 0 and at day 28 after the second dose. This sample was taken from a study of T cell responses to AZD1222 COVID-19 vaccine (dated by TCRdb to the early 2020s). In terms of the full investigation: Because spike-specific TCR depth and breadth did not differ between the two schedules, AZD1222 recipients who got a second dose at roughly 4 weeks were pooled with those who got a second dose at roughly 12 weeks. A total of over 230 trial participants underwent TCR sequencing, of whom about 210 had received two doses of AZD1222 and about 26 had received two doses of the MenACWY control vaccine. Trial participants were enrolled by age into 18-55, 56-69 and 70-plus year subgroups, with around 150, 28 and 57 TCR-sequenced participants respectively.

The full study reports these points: Spike-specific TCR breadth and depth rose significantly after two AZD1222 doses compared with day 0 and with MenACWY recipients. Participants were mostly white British, with more females than males. The authors suggested clonal diversity may have been underestimated. Reportedly, almost half of the unique spike-specific TCRs recognized epitopes lying outside the regions that are mutated in the B.1.351 and B.1.1.7 variants. In the small 56-69-year group, the increase in depth fell short of significance, most likely because of low power. The whole spike protein was spanned by vaccine-associated CD4 TCRs, and dominant responses were seen in regions 160-218 and 743-854. Conclusions about previously exposed vaccinees are limited, since just 6 or 7 AZD1222 recipients were seropositive for SARS-CoV-2 at baseline. Because no day 14 peak-response samples were available, repertoires were characterized only after the peak T cell response.

The rearranged chain carries TRBV2 and TRBJ2-7, with 7 bases matching TRBD2. The specimen comprised peripheral blood, sampled on day 0 of AZD1222 vaccination. The receptor's source is an adult in good health. The sequenced DNA: TGTGCCAGCAGTGAAGCGCCTCTTCAGGGAGGGCCCTACGAGCAGTACTTC. This is translated as CASSEAPLQGGPYEQYF.